This T cell receptor (beta chain) emerged from a study of blood T cell repertoires in COVID-19. The wider study: Spain, Italy and the United States supplied samples that represented acute and convalescent COVID-19. The cDNA or gDNA used as material had been derived from T cells, B-cell-depleted T cells, or PBMCs.

CDR1 is SGHAT and CDR2 is FQNNGV in the germline V gene. This CDR3 has 14 residues. Trimming pared 5 bases from V and 0 bases from J, leaving 11 bases between. The count of this clone is one. In the authors' workflow: Amplification with reference gene primers provided the estimates of nucleated cell counts. Method: immunoSEQ multiplex PCR; TCRdb's copy keeps in-frame clones and lacks some. The V and J calls and clone size come from that table; D and trimming were worked out from the DNA. This sample yields tens of thousands of clones, of which nearly 90% are seen a single time; roughly 5.4% belongs to the top ten.

Sequencing was done on a sample of peripheral blood. The TCR sequence derives from an elderly woman with active COVID-19. The chain recombines TRBV11-2 with TRBJ2-7; D is undetermined. This CDR3 is CASSLNPVSYEQYF. In DNA, the CDR3 is TGTGCCAGCAGCCTTAATCCCGTCTCCTACGAGCAGTACTTC.